This TCR beta chain derives from a study of naive and memory T cell subsets. Cells stained for CD3, CD4, CD8, CD45RA and CD27 were sorted into four subsets. Germline values: CDR1 SNHLY, CDR2 FYNNEI. Trimming took 4 bases from V and 4 from J; bases not matched to a gene: 10. This CDR3 region has 17 residues. Concerning this clonotype: Antigen unknown.

Both TRBC1 and TRBC2 were covered by a beta constant-region primer of two equimolar oligonucleotides. One entry per CDR3 protein results from TCRdb running MiXCR on the UMI-ligation and nested PCR reads. The top ten clones hold around 0.9% of a sample with some 85,000 distinct CDR3 sequences, about an eighth of them seen once. Overall study results and limits: Gini index rose across naive, CM, EM and EMRA in CD4 and CD8. Over 95% of naive TCR sequences appeared only once after error correction, unlike memory subsets.

This sequence originates from a human donor in good health. V gene TRBV2 combines with J gene TRBJ2-5; 12 bases map to TRBD2. The sequenced material came from central memory CD4+ T cells from blood. The CDR3 DNA sequence: TGTGCCAGCAGTGTTGGACTAGCGGGAAGGAGGGGAGAGACCCAGTACTTC. It translates to CASSVGLAGRRGETQYF.